Shown below are 5 T cell receptor beta chains from a single sample sequenced in a study of tumor-infiltrating lymphocytes in primary liver carcinoma. Researchers generated TCR beta cDNA from approximately 520 ng of total RNA, relying on a constant-region primer. ARM-PCR, slightly modified, supplied the TCR beta libraries through three nested multiplex PCR rounds. The two initial PCR rounds, roughly 10 cycles each, used TRBV1-TRBV30 forward and C-beta reverse primers. TCRdb ran MiXCR on the multiplex PCR reads and lists one entry per CDR3 protein. Of 70,000 to 95,000 distinct CDR3 sequences listed, 55% to 75% were seen once; the top ten hold about 27%. Extraction of RNA together with DNA used about 17-31 mg of unsorted bulk tissue. The sequencing sample was made of liver tumor tissue from sampling region 4. The subset: tumor region T4, right-lateral pole. All receptors derive from a man between 40 and 49 years old with primary liver carcinoma and hepatitis B virus infection.

By its share, this clonotype is medium-sized. The chain uses TRBV10-3 and TRBJ2-7; TRBD2 matches at 9 bases. After removal of 0 bases from V and 6 bases from J, the junction contained 6 bases not matched to a gene. CDR1 is ENHRY, CDR2 SYGVKD, per germline. The CDR3 has 15 residues. The CDR3 reads CAISESSGGSTEQYF. DNA for the CDR3: TGTGCCATCAGTGAGTCTAGCGGGGGCTCTACCGAGCAGTACTTC.

Worth noting for this clonotype: One junction end does not reproduce the germline sequence, and a read error may be involved. The chain carries TRBV11-2 and TRBJ1-2, with D possibly TRBD1 on 6 matching bases. This CDR3 is 13 amino acids long. Germline values: CDR1 SGHAT, CDR2 FQNNGV. The CDR3 region is CGSSSNPGECYTF. The CDR3, as DNA: TGTGGCAGCAGCTCTAACCCAGGGGAATGCTACACCTTC.

Of note for this clonotype: The conserved final phenylalanine or tryptophan is absent from the CDR3, which likely points to a read error. The CDR3 is CAIISRGSAHQETQYL. The CDR3 nucleotides read TGTGCCATCATATCCCGGGGCTCGGCCCACCAAGAGACCCAGTACCTC. The rearrangement joins TRBV11-2 to TRBJ2-5; D tentatively reads TRBD1 or TRBD2 (5 bases each). The V end was cut by 10 bases, the J end by 0 bases, with 21 bases between. This CDR3 is built from 16 residues. From germline, CDR1 is SGHAT and CDR2 FQNNGV.

With respect to this clonotype: One end of the junction does not line up with germline, which may come from a read error. V and J are TRBV6-1 and TRBJ2-7; 11 nucleotides line up with TRBD2. This CDR3 contains 16 residues. Germline-derived CDR1 and CDR2 are MNHNS and SASEGT. The CDR3 loop reads CDSSDLQLAGAGEQYF. DNA for the CDR3: TGTGACAGCAGTGATTTGCAACTAGCGGGAGCAGGCGAGCAGTACTTC.

About this clonotype: Likely a read error: the CDR3 ends without its conserved phenylalanine or tryptophan. The limits of the CDR3 on the DNA are not certain, so only TCRdb's listed CDR3 is given. The gene calls are TRBV29-1 and TRBJ2-3. The CDR3 is 14 residues long, counting both termini. Germline CDR1 reads SQVTM; CDR2 reads ANQGSEA. CDR3 protein: CSGSTQDVGDTQYL.